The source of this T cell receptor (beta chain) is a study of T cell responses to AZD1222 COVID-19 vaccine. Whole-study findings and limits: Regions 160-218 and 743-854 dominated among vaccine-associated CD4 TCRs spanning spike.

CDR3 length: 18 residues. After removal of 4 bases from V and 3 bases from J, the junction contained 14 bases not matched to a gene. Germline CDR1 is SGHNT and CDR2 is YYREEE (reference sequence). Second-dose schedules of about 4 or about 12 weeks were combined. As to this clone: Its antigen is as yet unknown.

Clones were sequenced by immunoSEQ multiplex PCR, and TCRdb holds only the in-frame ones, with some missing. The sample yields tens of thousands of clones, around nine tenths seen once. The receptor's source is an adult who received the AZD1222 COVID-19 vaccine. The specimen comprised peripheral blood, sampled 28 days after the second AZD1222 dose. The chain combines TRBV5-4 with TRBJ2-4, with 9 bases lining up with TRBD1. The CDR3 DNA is TGTGCCAGCAGCCCGACCGGGACAGGGAGTGGTGACAAAAACATTCAGTACTTC. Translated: CASSPTGTGSGDKNIQYF.